Below, 9 T cell receptor beta chains from the same sample are listed, as sequenced in a study of OX40 agonist ivuxolimab in advanced cancers. Produced via immunoSEQ multiplex PCR; TCRdb's table is partial and in-frame only. The repertoire holds fewer than 65,000 clones, with approximately 90% as singletons. Material: CD4+ or CD8+ T cells sorted from blood, obtained in a trial of the OX40 agonist ivuxolimab. The receptor source for this set is an adult with an advanced solid tumor such as melanoma, head and neck, liver or kidney cancer.

This rearrangement joins TRBV6-4 to TRBJ1-3, with unresolved D. V lost 0 bases to trimming and J lost 0 bases, with 6 bases between them. This CDR3 contains 15 residues. CDR1 and CDR2 from the germline V gene are MRHNA and SNTAGT. CDR3 nucleotides: TGTGCCAGCAGTGACTCGGCCGGCTCTGGAAACACCATATATTTT. It yields the protein CASSDSAGSGNTIYF.

The chain employs TRBV5-1 and TRBJ2-2; D not resolved. V shed 4 bases and J shed 6 bases, with 10 bases lying between them. The CDR3 has 13 residues. Per germline, CDR1 SGHRS and CDR2 YFSETQ. This CDR3 reads CASSPSISGELFF. The CDR3 coding sequence is TGCGCCAGCAGCCCCTCTATCTCCGGGGAGCTGTTTTTT. The variable domain in full, with the rest retrieved from reference TRBV5-1 and TRBJ2-2, is KAGVTQTPRYLIKTRGQQVTLSCSPISGHRSVSWYQQTPGQGLQFLFEYFSETQRNKGNFPGRFSGRQFSNSRSEMNVSTLELGDSALYLCASSPSISGELFFGEGSRLTVL.

This chain uses TRBV7-2 with TRBJ2-3; no clear D. Between the trimmed V and J ends, which lost 5 bases and 3 bases, there was a span of 18 bases. This CDR3 has 16 residues. The V gene's germline CDR1 is SGHTA and CDR2 FQGNSA. The CDR3: CASSPQNGLGTDTQYF. Written as DNA, the CDR3 is TGTGCCAGCAGCCCCCAAAACGGCCTTGGGACAGATACGCAGTATTTT.

The chain employs TRBV6-6 and TRBJ1-5; 7 bases map to TRBD1. V dropped 6 bases and J dropped 11; count of bases not matched to a gene: 16. Germline V lookup: CDR1 MNHNY, CDR2 SVGAGI (reference sequence). The CDR3 spans 15 residues. In DNA form, the CDR3 reads TGTGCCAGCAGGACCGACAGGGCCACAGCACCAGCCCAGCATTTT. Its translation is CASRTDRATAPAQHF.

As DNA, the CDR3 is TGTGCCAGCAGCGTAGTATCAGGGGAGAACTATGGCTACACCTTC. Protein product: CASSVVSGENYGYTF. The chain joins TRBV9 to TRBJ1-2; perhaps TRBD1 as D (6 bases). Trimming stripped 0 bases from V and 2 bases from J, with 11 bases between. The CDR3 sequence is 15 residues long. Germline V lookup: CDR1 SGDLS, CDR2 YYNGEE.

The chain links TRBV6-1 to TRBJ1-1, with D maybe TRBD1 (5 bases). The V end lost 6 bases, the J end lost 1 base, and 6 bases lay between the germline ends. Germline CDR1 is MNHNS and CDR2 is SASEGT. The length of the CDR3 is 12 residues. CDR3: CASRGTNTEAFF. In DNA, the CDR3 is TGTGCCAGCAGGGGGACGAACACTGAAGCTTTCTTT.

This chain uses TRBV29-1 with TRBJ1-2; D gene ambiguous. Trimming removed 7 bases at V and 4 bases at J, with 10 bases between. This CDR3 spans 11 amino acids. Germline CDR1 and CDR2: SQVTM and ANQGSEA. In DNA form, the CDR3 reads TGCAGCGACCTGACGGGCTATGGCTACACCTTC. Translation gives CSDLTGYGYTF. Full variable domain (remainder filled in from reference TRBV29-1 and TRBJ1-2): SAVISQKPSRDICQRGTSLTIQCQVDSQVTMMFWYRQQPGQSLTLIATANQGSEATYESGFVIDKFPISRPNLTFSTLTVSNMSPEDSSIYLCSDLTGYGYTFGSGTRLTVV.

This clone has only one observation. V and J are TRBV5-1 and TRBJ1-1; D not resolved. The CDR3 has 15 amino acids. V was shortened by 0 bases and J by 0 bases, with 9 bases between the two germline ends. CDR1 and CDR2 from the germline V gene are SGHRS and YFSETQ. The CDR3 region is CASSLEPGVNTEAFF. CDR3 nucleotides: TGCGCCAGCAGCTTGGAGCCAGGAGTGAACACTGAAGCTTTCTTT.

This clone counts as medium-sized. The chain combines TRBV27 with TRBJ2-7; 9 bases fit TRBD1. Losses at the gene ends were 3 bases for V and 7 bases for J; bases not matched to a gene: 4. The CDR3 has 13 residues. Germline V gene sequence: CDR1 MNHEY, CDR2 SMNVEV (reference sequence). The CDR3, as DNA: TGTGCCAGCAGTTTTCCCGGGACAGGGGAGCAGTACTTC. As protein: CASSFPGTGEQYF.